Below, one T cell receptor beta chain is given with its context. This entry comes from a study of cytomegalovirus exposure and HLA in healthy donors. Vbeta (60) and Jbeta (13) primers were used in the PCR. Generated by immunoSEQ multiplex PCR, the TCRdb table keeps only in-frame clones and is missing some. The sample yields about 160,000 clones, roughly four fifths seen once. Germline V gene lookup returns CDR1 SNHLY and CDR2 FYNNEI. This CDR3 contains 13 residues. V was shortened by 8 bases and J by 1 base, with 11 bases between the two germline ends. The sample comprised PBMCs. This receptor was identified in a man in his forties in good health and CMV-seronegative. The J gene is TRBJ1-1, the V gene TRBV2; possible D gene TRBD1, 6 bases. The DNA of the CDR3 is TGTGCCAGCTGTATGGGGGCGAACACTGAAGCTTTCTTT. It yields the protein CASCMGANTEAFF.